This section outlines one T cell receptor beta chain sequence together with its context. The data stem from a study of cytomegalovirus exposure and HLA in healthy donors. Germline V gene sequence: CDR1 SGHTA, CDR2 FQGNSA. Trimming removed 4 bases from V and 0 bases from J; junction bases left unmatched: 4. The CDR3 has 17 residues. Using immunoSEQ multiplex PCR, the repertoire was profiled, and TCRdb retains in-frame clones only, with some absent. The sample includes approximately 300,000 clones, 87% of them seen just once. The TCR was taken from a woman aged 25 to 39 in good health and CMV-seropositive. The source material was PBMCs. The gene calls are TRBV7-2 and TRBJ2-1, with 12 bases that match TRBD2. CDR3 sequence: CASSSGLAGYSYNEQFF. The DNA for the CDR3 is TGTGCCAGCAGCTCCGGACTAGCGGGGTACTCCTACAATGAGCAGTTCTTC.